These 9 T cell receptor beta chains were sequenced from one sample in a study of T cell repertoires in cytomegalovirus infection. TCRdb re-derived calls from the reads in MiXCR, one entry per CDR3 protein. This table has around 200,000 distinct CDR3 sequences, 17% appearing once. The sequencing sample was made of CD8+ T cells from PBMCs. The receptors shown here come from a human donor in good health (CMV status not recorded). Some clones in this sample may be carry-over from other donors' samples.

This clonotype has just a few counts. The CDR3 sequence is CASSLESPLHF. For the CDR3, the DNA is TGTGCCAGCAGCTTAGAATCACCCCTCCACTTT. This sequence joins TRBV7-9 and TRBJ1-6; D not resolved. Germline-derived CDR1 and CDR2 are SEHNR and FQNEAQ (reference sequence). With 1 base removed from V and 10 bases from J, the gap between germline ends came to 2 bases. This CDR3 contains 11 residues.

In this sample, this clonotype turned up a few times. V usage is TRBV4-3 and J usage is TRBJ2-7; D is perhaps TRBD2 (6 bases). CDR1 is LGHNA, CDR2 YSLEER, per germline. V was shortened by 0 bases and J by 3 bases, with 12 bases between the two germline ends. The CDR3 length is 15 residues. The CDR3 DNA sequence: TGCGCCAGCAGCCAAGACGGGGGTTACCTCTACGAGCAGTACTTC. Translation gives CASSQDGGYLYEQYF.

This clonotype was seen more than once but under ten times. The CDR3 loop is CASSAAGGSSYEQYF. Written as DNA, the CDR3 is TGTGCCAGCAGCGCTGCGGGGGGGTCCTCCTACGAGCAGTACTTC. The chain combines TRBV7-9 with TRBJ2-7; TRBD2 matches at 9 bases. The CDR3 length is 15 residues. Germline CDR1 SEHNR, CDR2 FQNEAQ (reference sequence). The V and J ends lost 5 bases and 0 bases, in that order; junction bases with no gene match: 5. Using reference TRBV7-9 and TRBJ2-7 for the parts outside the CDR3, the full variable domain is DTGVSQNPRHKITKRGQNVTFRCDPISEHNRLYWYRQTLGQGPEFLTYFQNEAQLEKSRLLSDRFSAERPKGSFSTLEIQRTEQGDSAMYLCASSAAGGSSYEQYFGPGTRLTVT.

This clonotype was counted a few times. The chain recombines TRBV6-6 with TRBJ2-7, with 7 bases identical to TRBD1. The CDR3 runs to 17 residues. With V trimmed by 1 base and J by 0 bases, 9 bases remained unmatched. Germline CDR1 MNHNY, CDR2 SVGAGI (reference sequence). The CDR3 DNA reads TGTGCCAGCAGTTACTTTTCACCGGGACAGAGCTCCTACGAGCAGTACTTC. This sequence encodes CASSYFSPGQSSYEQYF.

The V and J genes are TRBV6-2 or TRBV6-3 and TRBJ2-3; no clear D. The ends were cut back, 2 bases at V and 2 bases at J, with 8 bases in the middle. The CDR3 spans 14 residues. Germline V lookup: CDR1 MNHEY, CDR2 SVGEGT. The CDR3 sequence: CASSYVGYTDTQYF. DNA for the CDR3: TGTGCCAGCAGTTACGTGGGGTACACAGATACGCAGTATTTT.

In regard to this clonotype: A read error may produce the germline difference seen at one junction end. The chain recombines TRBV20-1 with TRBJ2-1, with D maybe TRBD2 (7 bases). CDR3 size: 15 residues. The germline CDR1 and CDR2 sequences are DFQATT and SNEGSKA (reference sequence). The CDR3 DNA follows: TGCAGTGCGAGAGGTCGTGGGGGGGCTAGAAATGAGCAGTTCTTC. Translation: CSARGRGGARNEQFF.

A few counts support this clonotype. The chain links TRBV12-3 or TRBV12-4 to TRBJ2-7; TRBD2 is a possible D gene (6 bases). The CDR3 extends over 14 amino acids. Trimming took off 7 bases at V and 6 bases at J, with 19 bases between the two ends. The CDR3 nucleotides read TGTGCCAGCACCTTCGGAGGCGGGGACGGCGAGCAGTACTTC. As protein: CASTFGGGDGEQYF.

This clonotype showed up just a few times. The chain has TRBV7-2 and TRBJ1-5; 9 nucleotides line up with TRBD1. This CDR3 comprises 15 residues. Germline V CDR1 and CDR2: SGHTA, FQGNSA. With V trimmed by 5 bases and J by 5 bases, 7 bases remained unmatched. The CDR3 DNA reads TGTGCCAGCAGCGCGGGACAGGGTTATCATCAGCCCCAGCATTTT. Translating gives CASSAGQGYHQPQHF.

This clonotype was seen a few times. The genes are TRBV6-2 or TRBV6-3 and TRBJ1-1; D is unresolved. Germline-derived CDR1 and CDR2 are MNHEY and SVGEGT. This CDR3 region has 11 residues. Trimming cost V 4 bases and J 6 bases, with 6 bases left between them. The CDR3 here is CASSFPSEAFF. CDR3 coding DNA: TGTGCCAGCAGTTTCCCCTCTGAAGCTTTCTTT.